This entry features one TCR beta chain sequence. The primer mix had 60 Vbeta and 13 Jbeta primers. The repertoire was sequenced with immunoSEQ multiplex PCR; TCRdb's copy has only in-frame clones and lacks some. The table records roughly 160,000 clones, approximately 79% of them present only once. The data stem from a study of cytomegalovirus exposure and HLA in healthy donors. The germline V gene has CDR1 MNHNY and CDR2 SVGAGI (reference sequence). V was cut by 5 bases and J by 1 base, with 14 bases left in between. The CDR3 loop spans 16 amino acids. The chain uses TRBV6-6 and TRBJ2-2; D might be TRBD1 (6 bases). The specimen was PBMCs. The origin of this receptor is a middle-aged man in good health and CMV-seropositive. The CDR3 loop reads CASSATGTQNTGELFF. The DNA of the CDR3 is TGTGCCAGCAGTGCGACCGGGACACAGAACACCGGGGAGCTGTTTTTT.